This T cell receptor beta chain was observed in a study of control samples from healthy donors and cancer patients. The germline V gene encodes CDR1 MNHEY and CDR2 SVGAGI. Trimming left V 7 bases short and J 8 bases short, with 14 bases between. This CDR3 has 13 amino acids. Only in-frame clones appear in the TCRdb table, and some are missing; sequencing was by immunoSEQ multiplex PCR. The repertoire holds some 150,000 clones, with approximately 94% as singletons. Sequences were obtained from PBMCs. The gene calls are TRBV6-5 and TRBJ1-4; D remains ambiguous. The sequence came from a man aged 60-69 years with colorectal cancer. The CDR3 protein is CASIRGLGEKLFF. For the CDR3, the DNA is TGTGCCAGCATCCGGGGTTTGGGGGAAAAACTGTTTTTT.